This TCR beta chain was sequenced for a study of T cells in Graves' hyperthyroidism and ophthalmopathy (dated by TCRdb to about 2019). Describing the broader study: To identify TCR V-J signatures that set the groups apart, the researchers used a discovery cohort of 100 patients, made up of roughly 45 with Graves' ophthalmopathy and approximately 57 with stable Graves' hyperthyroidism. An independent validation cohort of under 20 hyperthyroidism patients and 15 or so patients who later progressed to ophthalmopathy tested prospective prediction of ophthalmopathy. The 100 or so discovery patients were randomly split 7:3 into training and test sets. In over five Graves' hyperthyroidism patients, the study also compared T-cell repertoires from thyroid tissue with T-cell repertoires from blood. Following sampling, methimazole starting at 30 mg daily was given to hyperthyroidism patients, and high-dose intravenous methylprednisolone was given to ophthalmopathy patients. The paper describes TCR Vbeta CDR3 sequencing of 135 peripheral blood samples, made up of around 41 ophthalmopathy patients, approximately 73 hyperthyroidism patients and roughly 17 progressor patients. On the study overall, not on this receptor specifically: A 13 V-J signature model separated ophthalmopathy from stable hyperthyroidism, with approximately 87% sensitivity and about 81% specificity in cross-validation and 80%/75% in testing. In validation, progression to ophthalmopathy was predicted by the model with roughly 69% sensitivity and 72.22% specificity, a median of 6.5 months before onset. No statistical method was used to set the sample size in advance, and investigators knew the group allocation. Most expanded thyroid clonotypes (frequency above 0.001) were also found in blood, which suggests that blood repertoires may mirror thyroid immune responses.

Deletion took 4 bases off V and 4 bases off J, with a span of 10 bases between the germline ends. According to the germline V gene (reference sequence), CDR1 reads DFQATT and CDR2 reads SNEGSKA. Counted from cysteine to phenylalanine, this CDR3 has 12 amino acids. The CDR3 DNA has 36 bases and is translated from base 1. The TCR beta CDR3 regions were amplified from RNA transcripts. The TCR CDR3 was subjected to a first round of RT-PCR using the HTBI primer set and the Qiagen OneStep RT-PCR kit. A second multiplex PCR round built the libraries, followed by size selection and purification. Libraries were sequenced paired-end with 100 bp reads on an Illumina HiSeq2000. The published analysis was carried out like this. SOAPnuke was used to process the raw data, with reads discarded if the reads contained adapters or uncalled bases, had a mean Phred below 15, or lacked an exact constant-primer or identifier match. High-quality paired reads were merged using COPE v1.2.5, and each unique nucleotide sequence was defined as a clonotype. MiTCR v1.1 was used to align clonotypes to the IMGT TRBV, TRBD and TRBJ reference segments. The analysis was restricted to V-J combinations with a frequency above 0.0001, which together covered around 99% of the repertoires. The TCS score was defined as F50 (clonal expansion) divided by E x V (chaos), with BLOSUM62-based TCRdist calculated between CDR3 peptides within each V-J. Welch's t-statistics and random forest reduced around 520 V-J features to 10 to 15, which were used in a naive Bayes classifier (R e1071). The Morisita-Horn index was used to measure how similar the thyroid and blood repertoires were. TCRdb reanalyzed the raw reads on its own, using fastp at Q25 for trimming and MiXCR for clone calling, and kept in-frame beta chains. Every entry covers one CDR3 protein and lists the most common genes and DNA from its rows. These V and J calls are TCRdb output, not the study's own analysis. The sample yields more than 500,000 distinct CDR3 sequences; approximately 49% were counted once. The ten largest account for approximately 44% of the sample.

To note about this clonotype: It lacks a known antigen. The record has no base qualities; no much larger clone is one base away.

Exclusion was applied to patients with uncontrolled infections, other autoimmune diseases, pregnancy or lactation. Diagnoses were established on the basis of clinical symptoms, serum thyroxine and TRAb, thyroid ultrasound, and orbital computed tomography. Trizol reagent was used to extract total RNA, and RNA quality was then checked on an Agilent 2100 Bioanalyzer. Input material: peripheral blood or thyroid tissue (not recorded which). The receptor comes from an adult woman with Graves' disease, either hyperthyroidism or ophthalmopathy (not recorded which). The chain was built from TRBV20-1 and TRBJ2-5; the best D guess is TRBD1, with 5 bases matching. The nucleotides read TGCAGTGCTACTAGGGGCGCAGAGACCCAGTACTTC. Its translation reads: CSATRGAETQYF.